Here is one T cell receptor (beta chain) with its context. Antigen specificity is unknown. V was pared by 4 bases and J by 3 bases, with 12 bases between. The CDR3 has 14 amino acids. CDR1 is SNHLY and CDR2 is FYNNEI in the germline V gene. After constant-region reverse-primer amplification, full-length variable regions underwent semi-nested PCR with Nested Universal Primer A. A single record per CDR3 protein comes from TCRdb applying MiXCR to the 5' RACE reads. The sample lists 50,000 to 70,000 distinct CDR3 sequences; around 20% were seen once. Treg sorting used a CD4+CD25+CD127-/low gate. Study conclusions and caveats: Tumor Tregs overlapped most with tumor, then blood, naive CD4+ cells. Tumor memory CD4+ T cell TCR gene usage was found to cluster with blood and lymph node memory CD4+ cells and with lymph node naive CD4+ cells.

This chain connects TRBV2 to TRBJ1-1, with TRBD1 as a possible D gene (6 bases). This clonotype was sampled from a female donor with breast cancer. The material sequenced was tumor-infiltrating Tregs sorted from the breast tumor. Here the CDR3 DNA reads TGTGCCAGCAGTGCGGGGGGGCTAGACACTGAAGCTTTCTTT. Translation: CASSAGGLDTEAFF.